The next 26 T cell receptor beta chains were all read from a single sample in a study of TIL therapy for anti-PD-1-resistant metastatic lung cancer. The libraries were made with immunoSEQ v3. Here immunoSEQ multiplex PCR was the method, and the copy in TCRdb shows in-frame clones only, minus some. The data show some 18,000 clones, about four fifths seen once. The time point here: pre-treatment sample, taken before nivolumab and TIL therapy. Source: blood, taken at baseline. The receptors were gathered from a person aged 25 to 80 with non-small cell lung cancer.

V usage is TRBV25-1 and J usage is TRBJ2-2; D possibly uses TRBD1 or TRBD2 (6 bases each). CDR3 length: 14 amino acids. V lost 6 bases to trimming and J lost 5 bases, with 13 bases between them. Germline assignment: CDR1 MGHDK and CDR2 SYGVNS. CDR3 DNA sequence: TGTGCCAGCAGGCCCGAGGGGGGTACCGGGGAGCTGTTTTTT. Its translation is CASRPEGGTGELFF.

This sequence joins TRBV7-9 and TRBJ2-7; maybe TRBD2 (6 bases). Trimming cost V 5 bases and J 0 bases, with 14 bases left between them. The CDR3 has 15 residues. Germline V gene data show CDR1 as SEHNR and CDR2 as FQNEAQ (reference sequence). Here the CDR3 reads CASSLHRGDSYEQYF. CDR3 in DNA: TGTGCCAGCAGCCTTCACCGCGGGGACTCCTACGAGCAGTACTTC.

This CDR3 is CASRRTEETQHF. The CDR3 region has the DNA TGTGCCAGCAGGCGGACAGAAGAAACCCAGCATTTT. This chain connects TRBV27 to TRBJ1-5; maybe TRBD1 (6 bases). CDR3 length: 12 amino acids. V was cut by 6 bases and J by 11 bases, with 14 bases left in between. Germline V gene lookup returns CDR1 MNHEY and CDR2 SMNVEV (reference sequence).

The chain combines TRBV6-6 with TRBJ2-7; D gene ambiguous. This CDR3 has 14 amino acids. Germline CDR1 reads MNHNY; CDR2 reads SVGAGI (reference sequence). Trimming pared 5 bases from V and 2 bases from J, leaving 13 bases between. The CDR3 sequence is CASSRRLTPYEQYF. For the CDR3, the DNA is TGTGCCAGCAGTAGGCGGTTAACCCCCTACGAGCAGTACTTC.

This clone was observed once. J is TRBJ1-1 and V is TRBV28; D perhaps matches TRBD1 (5 bases). This CDR3 is 13 amino acids long. V lost 4 bases and J lost 10, with 16 bases in between. The germline gives CDR1 MDHEN, CDR2 SYDVKM. CDR3 amino acids: CASSSRDSTGAFF. CDR3 coding DNA: TGTGCCAGCAGTTCTCGGGACTCCACGGGAGCTTTCTTT.

V and J are TRBV6-1 and TRBJ2-3, with TRBD2 matching 13 bases. The CDR3 runs to 18 residues. J gave up 3 bases and V 2 bases, and 8 bases lay outside the gene matches. CDR1 and CDR2 from the germline V gene are MNHNS and SASEGT. CDR3 in DNA: TGTGCCAGCAGTGAATCACTAGCGGGGGGGCGTTTGACAGATACGCAGTATTTT. Protein sequence: CASSESLAGGRLTDTQYF.

The chain is built from TRBV4-3 and TRBJ1-6; D might be TRBD1 (6 bases). The CDR3 has 16 residues. Germline lookup yields CDR1 LGHNA and CDR2 YSLEER. Trimming shortened V by 0 bases and J by 7 bases, and 13 bases separated the two germline ends. The CDR3 loop reads CASSQDPNRANSPLHF. DNA for the CDR3: TGCGCCAGCAGCCAAGATCCTAACAGGGCAAATTCACCCCTCCACTTT.

The rearrangement links TRBV5-1 to TRBJ1-4; tentatively, D is TRBD1 (5 bases). CDR1 SGHRS and CDR2 YFSETQ come from the germline V gene. The CDR3 is made up of 14 amino acids. The germline V and J ends were trimmed by 4 bases and 8 bases, with 15 bases remaining between them. In DNA form, the CDR3 reads TGCGCCAGCAGCCAGGGAGGGTCAGTGGAAAAACTGTTTTTT. It codes for CASSQGGSVEKLFF.

V is TRBV29-1 and J is TRBJ1-1; 9 nucleotides line up with TRBD1. Losses at the gene ends were 5 bases for V and 4 bases for J; bases not matched to a gene: 5. The germline gives CDR1 SQVTM, CDR2 ANQGSEA. CDR3 length equals 13 residues. The CDR3 nucleotides read TGCAGCGTTCACCGGGACAGGGCCACTGAAGCTTTCTTT. Translation gives CSVHRDRATEAFF.

The chain carries TRBV6-5 and TRBJ1-5; D unresolved. The germline V and J ends were trimmed by 6 bases and 0 bases, with 6 bases remaining between them. The CDR3 totals 13 residues. Germline V gene sequence: CDR1 MNHEY, CDR2 SVGAGI. CDR3 nucleotides: TGTGCCAGCAGACAAAGTAGCAATCAGCCCCAGCATTTT. It encodes CASRQSSNQPQHF.

The chain uses TRBV30 and TRBJ2-1; no firm D call. CDR1 is GTSNPN, CDR2 SVGIG, per germline (reference sequence). The V gene lost 3 bases and the J gene lost 4 bases, with 10 bases spanning the gap. The CDR3 runs 13 residues. CDR3 sequence (DNA): TGTGCCTGGAGCCGGGTAGGGTACAATGAGCAGTTCTTC. It specifies CAWSRVGYNEQFF.

The chain links TRBV27 to TRBJ1-5; D call uncertain. Trimming shortened V by 6 bases and J by 0 bases, and 9 bases separated the two germline ends. CDR1 and CDR2 (germline): MNHEY, SMNVEV (reference sequence). The CDR3 covers 14 residues. The CDR3 here is CASRQSYSNQPQHF. Written as DNA, the CDR3 is TGTGCCAGCAGACAGTCCTATAGCAATCAGCCCCAGCATTTT.

This clone was counted between two and nine times. The rearrangement joins TRBV7-2 to TRBJ1-1; D unclear. Looked up from germline, CDR1 is SGHTA and CDR2 is FQGNSA. The CDR3 has 14 amino acids. V lost 5 bases and J 1 base, leaving 11 bases between the germline ends. The CDR3 nucleotides read TGTGCCAGCAGCCTAGGCGGCGGGAACACTGAAGCTTTCTTT. It codes for CASSLGGGNTEAFF.

The rearrangement joins TRBV4-3 to TRBJ1-2; 9 nucleotides match TRBD1. The CDR3 covers 18 residues. The trim removed 1 base at V and 7 bases at J, leaving 16 bases unmatched. The germline V gene has CDR1 LGHNA and CDR2 YSLEER. The CDR3 loop is CASSQGLVGGQGRVGYTF. CDR3 in DNA: TGCGCCAGCAGCCAAGGTTTGGTGGGGGGACAGGGCCGCGTTGGCTACACCTTC.

The rearrangement uses TRBV7-3 and TRBJ2-7; D ambiguous. V was trimmed by 0 bases and J by 5 bases, leaving 14 bases between them. CDR1 and CDR2 from the germline V gene are SGHTA and FQGTGA. The CDR3 extends over 15 amino acids. The chain's CDR3 is CASSLTSEPRNEQYF. Written as DNA, the CDR3 is TGTGCCAGCAGCTTAACGTCCGAGCCGAGGAACGAGCAGTACTTC.

This clone came up a few times. V and J are TRBV7-9 and TRBJ2-7, with 9 bases aligning to TRBD2. V lost 2 bases to trimming and J lost 5 bases; unmatched junction nucleotides: 1. CDR3 size: 13 residues. Germline V gene sequence: CDR1 SEHNR, CDR2 FQNEAQ (reference sequence). For the CDR3, the DNA is TGTGCCAGCAGCTTATGGACTAGCGACGAGCAGTACTTC. Its translation: CASSLWTSDEQYF.

This clone was seen only a few times. The V call is TRBV30, the J call TRBJ1-1; a possible D gene is TRBD1 (6 bases). This CDR3 comprises 11 residues. Germline CDR1 and CDR2: GTSNPN and SVGIG (reference sequence). CDR3 region: CARGLDTEAFF. CDR3 nucleotide sequence: TGTGCTCGGGGGCTAGACACTGAAGCTTTCTTT.

This chain joins TRBV6-5 and TRBJ2-5, with D maybe TRBD2 (5 bases). Germline loops: CDR1 MNHEY, CDR2 SVGAGI. CDR3 length: 14 residues. V was clipped by 2 bases and J by 1 base, with 8 bases between them. For the CDR3, the DNA is TGTGCCAGCAGTTACGTAGCGACCCAAGAGACCCAGTACTTC. This encodes CASSYVATQETQYF.

This clone occurred a few times. The chain carries TRBV19 and TRBJ2-1; possible D gene TRBD2, 7 bases. From germline, CDR1 is LNHDA and CDR2 SQIVND (reference sequence). CDR3 length equals 13 residues. V was shortened by 6 bases and J by 5 bases, with 11 bases between the two germline ends. This chain's CDR3 is CASRQGLHNEQFF. CDR3 coding DNA: TGTGCCAGTAGACAGGGACTACACAATGAGCAGTTCTTC. Variable domain in full (rest from reference TRBV19 and TRBJ2-1): DGGITQSPKYLFRKEGQNVTLSCEQNLNHDAMYWYRQDPGQGLRLIYYSQIVNDFQKGDIAEGYSVSREKKESFPLTVTSAQKNPTAFYLCASRQGLHNEQFFGPGTRLTVL.

V gene TRBV5-1 combines with J gene TRBJ2-3; weak D call: TRBD2 (5 bases). V shed 4 bases and J shed 0 bases, with 9 bases lying between them. Germline V lookup: CDR1 SGHRS, CDR2 YFSETQ. The length of the CDR3 is 14 residues. The CDR3 bases are TGCGCCAGCAGCCAGGACTCCAGCACAGATACGCAGTATTTT. Translated: CASSQDSSTDTQYF.

The chain has TRBV4-2 and TRBJ1-2; no clear D. Trimming left V 3 bases short and J 1 base short, with 12 bases between. Per the germline V gene, CDR1 is LGHNA and CDR2 is YNFKEQ. This CDR3 spans 15 amino acids. For the CDR3, the DNA is TGTGCCAGCAGCCATCCCTGGAAAGATAACTATGGCTACACCTTC. Translated, it gives CASSHPWKDNYGYTF.

The chain couples TRBV20-1 to TRBJ2-5; D ambiguous. The germline gives CDR1 DFQATT, CDR2 SNEGSKA (reference sequence). Trimming took off 1 base at V and 2 bases at J, with 2 bases between the two ends. The CDR3 length is 11 residues. This CDR3 reads CSARVQETQYF. The CDR3, as DNA: TGCAGTGCTAGAGTTCAAGAGACCCAGTACTTC.

V usage is TRBV7-9 and J usage is TRBJ1-1, with D unclear. V was trimmed by 4 bases and J by 6 bases, leaving 9 bases between them. CDR1 is SEHNR and CDR2 is FQNEAQ in the germline V gene (reference sequence). The CDR3 has 12 residues. The CDR3 here is CASSYKFAEAFF. The DNA of the CDR3 is TGTGCCAGCAGCTATAAATTCGCTGAAGCTTTCTTT. Full variable domain (rest looked up from reference TRBV7-9 and TRBJ1-1): DTGVSQNPRHKITKRGQNVTFRCDPISEHNRLYWYRQTLGQGPEFLTYFQNEAQLEKSRLLSDRFSAERPKGSFSTLEIQRTEQGDSAMYLCASSYKFAEAFFGQGTRLTVV.

This clone showed up just once. The V and J genes are TRBV6-1 and TRBJ2-3, with 7 bases identical to TRBD1. The germline CDR1 and CDR2 sequences are MNHNS and SASEGT. V gave up 2 bases and J gave up 5 bases; unmatched junction bases: 7. The CDR3 is made up of 15 amino acids. In DNA form, the CDR3 reads TGTGCCAGCAGTGAAATACAGGGGCCTGGAGATACGCAGTATTTT. Residues: CASSEIQGPGDTQYF.

The chain couples TRBV6-1 to TRBJ1-3; 7 nucleotides align to TRBD1. Unmatched junction bases numbered 9, after V lost 1 base and J lost 6 bases. There are 16 residues in the CDR3. Germline loops: CDR1 MNHNS, CDR2 SASEGT. Written as DNA, the CDR3 is TGTGCCAGCAGTGAAGGACGGGGCAGGGGGATAAACACCATATATTTT. Protein product: CASSEGRGRGINTIYF.

This clone was counted a few times. The chain carries TRBV2 and TRBJ1-1; D gene uncertain. The CDR3 covers 11 residues. The germline V gene has CDR1 SNHLY and CDR2 FYNNEI. Trimming removed 4 bases at V and 5 bases at J, with 5 bases between. The CDR3 sequence: CASSVNTEAFF. The CDR3 DNA is TGTGCCAGCAGTGTTAATACTGAAGCTTTCTTT.